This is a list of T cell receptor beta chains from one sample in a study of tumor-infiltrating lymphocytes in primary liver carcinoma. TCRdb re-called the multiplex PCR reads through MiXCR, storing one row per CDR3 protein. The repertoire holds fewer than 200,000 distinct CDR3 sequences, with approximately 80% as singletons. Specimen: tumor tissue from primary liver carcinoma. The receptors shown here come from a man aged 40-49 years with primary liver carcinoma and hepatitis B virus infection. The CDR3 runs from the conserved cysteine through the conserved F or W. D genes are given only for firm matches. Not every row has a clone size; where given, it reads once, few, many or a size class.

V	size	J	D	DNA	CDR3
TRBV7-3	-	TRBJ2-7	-	TGTGCCAGCAGCTCCTCGGGGAGTAGCGGCTACGAGCAGTACTTC	CASSSSGSSGYEQYF
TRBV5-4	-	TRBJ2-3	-	TGTGCCAGCAGCTCCTTCGTAGCTTCCACAGATACGCAGTACTTT	CASSSFVASTDTQYF
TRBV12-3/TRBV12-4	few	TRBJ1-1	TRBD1	TGTGCCAGCAGTAGACCGAGACAGGGGAACAATGAAGCTTTCTTT	CASSRPRQGNNEAFF
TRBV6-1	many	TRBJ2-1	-	TGTGCCAGCAGTGAAAACAGGGACTACAATGAGCAGTTCTTC	CASSENRDYNEQFF
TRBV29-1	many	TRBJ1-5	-	TGCAGCGCTGCACAGGGTAATAGCAATCAGCCCCAGCATTTT	CSAAQGNSNQPQHF
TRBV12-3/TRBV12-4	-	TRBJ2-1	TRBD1	TGTGCCAGCAGGAGGTCGGGACAGTCATACAATGAGCAGTTCTTC	CASRRSGQSYNEQFF
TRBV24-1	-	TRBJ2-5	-	TGTGCCACCAGTGCGGGCAAAAGACAAGGGGGCAGGGAGGTCCAGTACTTC	CATSAGKRQGGREVQYF
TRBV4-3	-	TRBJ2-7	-	TGCGCCAGATGCCAAGTTGGGGAGTCCCAGCAGTACTTC	CARCQVGESQQYF
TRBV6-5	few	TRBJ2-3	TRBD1	TGTGCCAGCAGTTTAACCGGGACAGACACAATAGATACGCAGTATTTT	CASSLTGTDTIDTQYF
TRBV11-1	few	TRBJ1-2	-	TGTACCAGTAGCTTGGGGAACCAAGGGCTGTATGGATACACCTTC	CTSSLGNQGLYGYTF
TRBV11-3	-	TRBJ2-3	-	TGTGTCAGCAGCCCCGAGACCTTGAGAAGCGACACAGATACGCAGTATTTT	CVSSPETLRSDTDTQYF
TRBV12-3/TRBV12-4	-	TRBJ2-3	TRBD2	TGTGCCAGCAGTTCGAGGACTAGCGGGGTCACAAATACGCAGTATTTC	CASSSRTSGVTNTQYF
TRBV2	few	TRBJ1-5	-	TGTGCCAGCAGTGGGGCGTCAGGAGATCAGCCCCAGCATTTT	CASSGASGDQPQHF
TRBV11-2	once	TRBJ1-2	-	TGTGCCAGCAGCTTAGATCGAGCAGCTTTTGGCTACGCCTTC	CASSLDRAAFGYAF
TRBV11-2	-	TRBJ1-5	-	TGTACCAGCAGCTTAGTAGGGGTAACAGGGACCAATCAGCCCCAGCAATTT	CTSSLVGVTGTNQPQQF
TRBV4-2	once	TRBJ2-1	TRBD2	TGTGACAGCAGCCAAGCGACTAGCGAGCTCAGCTCCTACAATGAGCAGTTCTTC	CDSSQATSELSSYNEQFF
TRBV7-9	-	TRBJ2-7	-	TGTGTCAGTAGCACTACGGGCCCCCCATACGAGCAGTACTTC	CVSSTTGPPYEQYF
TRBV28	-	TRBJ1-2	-	TGTGCAGGCAGACTAACCGGGTCAACGCAGGGCTACACCTTC	CAGRLTGSTQGYTF
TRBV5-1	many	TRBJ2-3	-	TGCGCCAGCAGCATGGACGCAGCGAGAGATACGCAGTATTTT	CASSMDAARDTQYF
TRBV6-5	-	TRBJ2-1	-	TGTGCCAGCAGTGGGAGGGGGAGGTATGAGCAGTTCTTC	CASSGRGRYEQFF
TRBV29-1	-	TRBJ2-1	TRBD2	TGCAGCGTCCACGGGACTAGATACAAAGAGCAGTTCTTC	CSVHGTRYKEQFF
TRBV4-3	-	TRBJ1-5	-	TGTACCAGCAGCCAAGATCGAGGGGGTCAGCCCCAGCATTTT	CTSSQDRGGQPQHF
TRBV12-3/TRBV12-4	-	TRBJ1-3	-	TGTGACAGTAGTTTTGCTAGTCTCTCTGGAAGTACCATATATTTT	CDSSFASLSGSTIYF
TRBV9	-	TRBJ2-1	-	TGTGTCAGCAGCGTAAGGGACACGGCCTACAATGAGCAGTTCTTC	CVSSVRDTAYNEQFF
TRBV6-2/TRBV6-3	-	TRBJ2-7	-	TGTGCCAGCAGTTACCCGGCCAAGAGAAGGTACGAGCAGTACTTC	CASSYPAKRRYEQYF
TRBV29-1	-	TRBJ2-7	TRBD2	TGCAGAGTCCGGACTAGCGGGAGGAACCACGAGCAGTACTTC	CRVRTSGRNHEQYF
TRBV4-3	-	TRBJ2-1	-	TGCGCCAGCAGCCAAGACCCTACAGGAGCCAATGATCAGTTCTTC	CASSQDPTGANDQFF
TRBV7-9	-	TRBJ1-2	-	TGTGCCAGCAGCTCCAGACCCCTGGGGGGGTGCAACTATGGCTACACCTTC	CASSSRPLGGCNYGYTF
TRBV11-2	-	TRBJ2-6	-	TGTGCCACCCAGCGGCCTCGCTCTGGGGCTAACGTCCTGAGTTTC	CATQRPRSGANVLSF
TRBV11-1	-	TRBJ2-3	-	TGTGCCAGCGGCCCTAAGGGCCCGTTTGATAAACAGTATTTT	CASGPKGPFDKQYF
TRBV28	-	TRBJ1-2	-	TGTGCCTGCAGTCCCATGGGCTATGGCTACACCTTC	CACSPMGYGYTF